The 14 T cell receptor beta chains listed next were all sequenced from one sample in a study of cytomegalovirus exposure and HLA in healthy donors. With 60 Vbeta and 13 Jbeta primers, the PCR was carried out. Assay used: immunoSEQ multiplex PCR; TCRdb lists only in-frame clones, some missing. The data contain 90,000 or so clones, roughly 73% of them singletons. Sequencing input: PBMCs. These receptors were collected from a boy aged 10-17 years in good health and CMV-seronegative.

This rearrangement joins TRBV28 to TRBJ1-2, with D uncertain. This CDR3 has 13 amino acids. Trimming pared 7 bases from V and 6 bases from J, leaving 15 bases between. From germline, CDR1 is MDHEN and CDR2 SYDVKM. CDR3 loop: CASTLSDFDGYTF. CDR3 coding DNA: TGTGCCAGCACCCTGTCGGACTTCGATGGCTACACCTTC.

As DNA, the CDR3 is TGCGCCAGCAGCCAAGATACCGGGAGGACCTTCTACGAGCAGTACTTC. The encoded protein is CASSQDTGRTFYEQYF. The V and J genes are TRBV4-3 and TRBJ2-7; 7 nucleotides line up with TRBD2. CDR1 and CDR2 (germline): LGHNA, YSLEER. CDR3 length equals 16 residues. The J segment lost 3 bases and the V segment lost 0 bases, leaving 8 bases of the junction unmatched.

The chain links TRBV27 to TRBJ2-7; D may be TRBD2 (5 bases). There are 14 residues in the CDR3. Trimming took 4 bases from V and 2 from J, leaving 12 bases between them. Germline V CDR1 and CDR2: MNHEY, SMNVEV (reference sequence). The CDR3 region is CASSYGGPAYEQYF. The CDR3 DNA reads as TGTGCCAGCAGTTACGGCGGGCCAGCCTACGAGCAGTACTTC.

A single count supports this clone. CDR3 in amino acids: CAWARGQLQFF. CDR3 nucleotide sequence: TGTGCCTGGGCCCGGGGACAGCTTCAGTTCTTC. This sequence joins TRBV30 and TRBJ2-1; TRBD1 matches at 7 bases. CDR1 is GTSNPN, CDR2 SVGIG, per germline (reference sequence). CDR3 length: 11 amino acids. V was pared by 5 bases and J by 13 bases, with 8 bases of the junction left unmatched.

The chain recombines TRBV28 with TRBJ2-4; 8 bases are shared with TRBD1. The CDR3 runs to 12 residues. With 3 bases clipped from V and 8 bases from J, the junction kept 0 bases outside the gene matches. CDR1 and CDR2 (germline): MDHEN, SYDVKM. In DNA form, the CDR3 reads TGTGCCAGCAGTTTCAGGGGGCACATTCAGTACTTC. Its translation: CASSFRGHIQYF.

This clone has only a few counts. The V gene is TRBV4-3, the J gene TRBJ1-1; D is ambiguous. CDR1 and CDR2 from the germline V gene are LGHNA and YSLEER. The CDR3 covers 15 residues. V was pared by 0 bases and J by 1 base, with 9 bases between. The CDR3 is CASSQDRSSNTEAFF. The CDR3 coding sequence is TGCGCCAGCAGCCAAGATCGTAGCTCGAACACTGAAGCTTTCTTT.

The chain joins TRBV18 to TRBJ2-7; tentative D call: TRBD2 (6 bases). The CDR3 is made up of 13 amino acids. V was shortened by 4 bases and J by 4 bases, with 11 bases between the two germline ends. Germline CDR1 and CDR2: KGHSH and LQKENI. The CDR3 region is CASSLGTGYEQYF. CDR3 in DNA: TGTGCCAGCTCACTAGGGACTGGATACGAGCAGTACTTC.

The CDR3 loop reads CAWTSGSTDTQYF. The CDR3 DNA is TGTGCCTGGACTAGCGGTAGCACAGATACGCAGTATTTT. The J gene is TRBJ2-3, the V gene TRBV30, with 7 bases matching TRBD2. This CDR3 spans 13 amino acids. Germline V CDR1 and CDR2: GTSNPN, SVGIG (reference sequence). With V trimmed by 4 bases and J by 0 bases, 1 base remained unmatched. The full variable domain, completed using reference TRBV30 and TRBJ2-3, is SQTIHQWPATLVQPVGSPLSLECTVEGTSNPNLYWYRQAAGRGLQLLFYSVGIGQISSEVPQNLSASRPQDRQFILSSKKLLLSDSGFYLCAWTSGSTDTQYFGPGTRLTVL.

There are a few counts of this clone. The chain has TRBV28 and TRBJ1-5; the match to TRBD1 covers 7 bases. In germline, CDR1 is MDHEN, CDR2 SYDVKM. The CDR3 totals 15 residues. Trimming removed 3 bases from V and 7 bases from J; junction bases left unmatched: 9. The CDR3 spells CASSLGDRLDQPQHF. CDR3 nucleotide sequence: TGTGCCAGCAGTTTGGGGGACAGATTGGACCAGCCCCAGCATTTT.

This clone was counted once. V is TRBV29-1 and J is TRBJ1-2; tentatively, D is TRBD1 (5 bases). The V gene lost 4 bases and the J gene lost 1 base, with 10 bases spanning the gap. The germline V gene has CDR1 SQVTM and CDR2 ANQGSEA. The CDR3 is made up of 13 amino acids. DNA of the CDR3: TGCAGCGTTGGCCGGGGGGATAACTATGGCTACACCTTC. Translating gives CSVGRGDNYGYTF.

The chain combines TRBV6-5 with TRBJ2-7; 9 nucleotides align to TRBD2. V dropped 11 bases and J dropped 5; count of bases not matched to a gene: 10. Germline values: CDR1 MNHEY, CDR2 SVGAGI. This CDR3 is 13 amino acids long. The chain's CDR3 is CAVHSGSLHEQYF. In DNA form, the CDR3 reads TGTGCCGTTCATAGCGGGAGTTTACACGAGCAGTACTTC.

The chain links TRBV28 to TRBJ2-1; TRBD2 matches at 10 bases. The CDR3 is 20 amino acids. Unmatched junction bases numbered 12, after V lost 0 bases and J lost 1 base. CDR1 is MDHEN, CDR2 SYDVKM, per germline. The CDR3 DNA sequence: TGTGCCAGCAGTTTATGGCTAGCGGGAGTCGGTAAAGAGTCCTACAATGAGCAGTTCTTC. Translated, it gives CASSLWLAGVGKESYNEQFF. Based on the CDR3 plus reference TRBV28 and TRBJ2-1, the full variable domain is DVKVTQSSRYLVKRTGEKVFLECVQDMDHENMFWYRQDPGLGLRLIYFSYDVKMKEKGDIPEGYSVSREKKERFSLILESASTNQTSMYLCASSLWLAGVGKESYNEQFFGPGTRLTVL.

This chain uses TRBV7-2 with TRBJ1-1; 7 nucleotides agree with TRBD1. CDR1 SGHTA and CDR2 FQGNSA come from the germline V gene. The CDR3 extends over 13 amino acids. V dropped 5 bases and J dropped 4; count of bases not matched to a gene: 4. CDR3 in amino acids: CASSRDRVTEAFF. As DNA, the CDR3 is TGTGCCAGCAGCCGCGACAGGGTCACTGAAGCTTTCTTT.

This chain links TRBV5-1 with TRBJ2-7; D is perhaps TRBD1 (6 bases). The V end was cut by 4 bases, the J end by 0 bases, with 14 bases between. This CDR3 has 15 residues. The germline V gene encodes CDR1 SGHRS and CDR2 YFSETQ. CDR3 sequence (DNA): TGCGCCAGCAGCCTATCTCGACAGGACTCCTACGAGCAGTACTTC. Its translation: CASSLSRQDSYEQYF.